The clone carrying this T cell receptor (beta chain) was observed a handful of times. Its antigen is not known. TCRdb re-called the 5' RACE reads with MiXCR, one entry per CDR3 protein. The sample lists 350,000 or so distinct CDR3 sequences, 10% to 15% occurring once. This specimen belongs to a study of T-cell memory formation after mild COVID-19. Study observations and caveats: Mostly located in CM and EM were contracting CD4+ clones, with contracting CD8+ clones located in EMRA.

CDR3 size: 17 residues. The germline gives CDR1 SGDLS, CDR2 YYNGEE. V was trimmed by 0 bases and J by 0 bases, leaving 14 bases between them. Sequencing used PBMCs or a T cell subset sorted from them (not recorded which). This sequence originates from a man younger than 35 who had mild COVID-19 (a few samples of this study predate the infection). Cell type and time point are not known. The chain uses TRBV9 and TRBJ2-3, with D possibly being TRBD1 (6 bases). CDR3 in DNA: TGTGCCAGCAGCGTAGCTACGAGGGGGAAAAGCACAGATACGCAGTATTTT. It codes for CASSVATRGKSTDTQYF.